This T cell receptor beta chain was profiled in a study of blood T cell repertoires in COVID-19. Repertoires were generated with immunoSEQ multiplex PCR, while TCRdb's copy carries only in-frame clones and drops some. The repertoire has approximately 33,000 clones, about nine tenths of them found once; the top ten carry around a fifth. Trimming cost V 5 bases and J 8 bases; bases outside gene matches: 2. The CDR3 consists of 11 residues. Per germline, CDR1 SGHTA and CDR2 FQGNSA. This clone has only one observation. Sequencing was done on a sample of peripheral blood. The V gene is TRBV7-2, the J gene TRBJ1-2; 7 bases fit TRBD1. The source is a man in his 70s with acute or convalescent COVID-19. The CDR3 spells CASSNRGGYTF. The CDR3 DNA sequence: TGTGCCAGCAGCAACAGGGGAGGCTACACCTTC.